Listed here are 24 T cell receptor beta chains from one sample, sequenced in a study of cytomegalovirus exposure and HLA in healthy donors. In the PCR, 60 Vbeta and 13 Jbeta primers were used. Using immunoSEQ multiplex PCR, the repertoire was profiled, and TCRdb retains in-frame clones only, with some absent. The sample gives over 150,000 clones, 75% to 85% of which show up once; approximately 1.3% is in the top ten. Sequencing input: PBMCs. The receptors here all came from a woman in her 30s in good health and CMV-seropositive.

This clone was counted between two and nine times. CDR3 amino acids: CASSETRLAGGLEQYF. The CDR3 region has the DNA TGTGCCAGCAGCGAAACGAGACTAGCAGGCGGGCTCGAGCAGTACTTC. The rearrangement joins TRBV7-2 to TRBJ2-7, with 7 bases fitting TRBD2. V gave up 5 bases and J gave up 6 bases; unmatched junction bases: 16. Looked up from germline, CDR1 is SGHTA and CDR2 is FQGNSA. There are 16 residues in the CDR3.

The chain employs TRBV30 and TRBJ2-1, with TRBD1 matching over 7 bases. The CDR3 is 12 residues long. V was pared by 0 bases and J by 10 bases, with 3 bases of the junction left unmatched. From germline, CDR1 is GTSNPN and CDR2 SVGIG (reference sequence). CDR3: CAWSVGTDEQFF. The CDR3 coding sequence is TGTGCCTGGAGTGTAGGGACAGACGAGCAGTTCTTC.

The rearrangement uses TRBV5-4 and TRBJ1-3, with TRBD1 as a possible D gene (5 bases). This CDR3 comprises 15 residues. Germline values: CDR1 SGHNT, CDR2 YYREEE (reference sequence). Between the trimmed V and J ends, which lost 2 bases and 4 bases, there was a span of 13 bases. CDR3 DNA: TGTGCCAGCAGCTTACCCGGGACTGTAGGAAACACCATATATTTT. Translated, it gives CASSLPGTVGNTIYF.

This clone appeared a few times. This chain uses TRBV30 with TRBJ2-7; TRBD1 agrees at 10 bases. Losses at the gene ends were 8 bases for V and 0 bases for J; bases not matched to a gene: 7. This CDR3 has 14 amino acids. From germline, CDR1 is GTSNPN and CDR2 SVGIG (reference sequence). As DNA, the CDR3 is TGTGCCAGTTCCGGGACAGGGGACTCCTACGAGCAGTACTTC. Protein product: CASSGTGDSYEQYF.

V gene TRBV5-1 combines with J gene TRBJ2-5; TRBD2 is a possible D gene (6 bases). Germline V CDR1 and CDR2: SGHRS, YFSETQ. The V end lost 4 bases, the J end lost 3 bases, and 13 bases lay between the germline ends. This CDR3 is 14 amino acids long. CDR3 coding DNA: TGCGCCAGCAGCCTCTTCGGCGGGGAAGAGACCCAGTACTTC. Residues: CASSLFGGEETQYF. The variable domain in full, with the rest retrieved from reference TRBV5-1 and TRBJ2-5, is KAGVTQTPRYLIKTRGQQVTLSCSPISGHRSVSWYQQTPGQGLQFLFEYFSETQRNKGNFPGRFSGRQFSNSRSEMNVSTLELGDSALYLCASSLFGGEETQYFGPGTRLLVL.

This clone was counted only a few times. CDR3: CASSIGRDRGHGYTF. The CDR3 region has the DNA TGTGCCAGTAGTATAGGGAGGGACAGGGGTCATGGCTACACCTTC. This chain links TRBV19 with TRBJ1-2, with 10 bases lining up with TRBD1. CDR1 is LNHDA and CDR2 is SQIVND in the germline V gene (reference sequence). Losses at the gene ends were 1 base for V and 6 bases for J; bases not matched to a gene: 5. The CDR3 is made up of 15 amino acids.

With regard to this clone: This specimen includes other DNA sequences encoding the same CDR3. This chain uses TRBV19 with TRBJ1-5; D call uncertain. The germline gives CDR1 LNHDA, CDR2 SQIVND (reference sequence). The length of the CDR3 is 14 residues. Trimming cost V 0 bases and J 6 bases, with 9 bases left between them. This CDR3 reads CASSIDSRGQPQHF. In DNA form, the CDR3 reads TGTGCCAGTAGTATAGACAGCCGAGGTCAGCCCCAGCATTTT.

The chain has TRBV19 and TRBJ1-5; 9 nucleotides match TRBD1. Germline values: CDR1 LNHDA, CDR2 SQIVND (reference sequence). The CDR3 is 14 amino acids. The junction had 3 bases not matched to a gene; V was cut back by 5 bases and J by 4 bases. CDR3 loop: CASSRDRENQPQHF. CDR3 DNA sequence: TGTGCCAGTAGTCGGGACAGGGAAAATCAGCCCCAGCATTTT.

The chain combines TRBV7-6 with TRBJ2-7; 8 bases line up with TRBD2. J gave up 2 bases and V 2 bases, and 2 bases lay outside the gene matches. CDR1 SGHVS and CDR2 FNYEAQ come from the germline V gene. The CDR3 totals 14 residues. This CDR3 is CASSLTSGPYEQYF. CDR3 in DNA: TGTGCCAGCAGCTTAACTAGCGGCCCCTACGAGCAGTACTTC.

V is TRBV6-4 and J is TRBJ2-1; tentative D call: TRBD1 (5 bases). V was trimmed by 5 bases and J by 0 bases, leaving 11 bases between them. CDR3 length: 15 amino acids. Germline CDR1 reads MRHNA; CDR2 reads SNTAGT. The CDR3 region has the DNA TGTGCCAGCAGTAAACAGGAGAGCTCCTACAATGAGCAGTTCTTC. Amino acids: CASSKQESSYNEQFF.

V and J are TRBV2 and TRBJ2-1; the match to TRBD2 covers 8 bases. The CDR3 is 13 residues long. Germline CDR1 and CDR2: SNHLY and FYNNEI. The V gene end was trimmed by 8 bases and the J gene end by 2 bases; junction bases not matched to a gene: 2. The CDR3 sequence: CASSLAAYNEQFF. The CDR3 DNA is TGTGCCAGCTCACTAGCGGCCTACAATGAGCAGTTCTTC.

This rearrangement joins TRBV10-1 to TRBJ2-1, with D perhaps TRBD2 (7 bases). Germline assignment: CDR1 WNHNN and CDR2 SYGVQD (reference sequence). Trimming cost V 6 bases and J 9 bases, with 15 bases left between them. The CDR3 length is 13 residues. CDR3 DNA: TGCGCCAGCAGAGCGGGACATTCTGGTGAGCAGTTCTTC. It specifies CASRAGHSGEQFF.

The chain couples TRBV6-6 to TRBJ2-7; tentative D call: TRBD2 (6 bases). Germline CDR1 is MNHNY and CDR2 is SVGAGI (reference sequence). CDR3 size: 13 residues. V was pared by 6 bases and J by 2 bases, with 11 bases between. CDR3 sequence reads: CASRNGGAYEQYF. The CDR3 DNA reads TGTGCCAGCAGGAACGGGGGAGCCTACGAGCAGTACTTC.

V gene TRBV25-1 combines with J gene TRBJ2-1; 9 bases agree with TRBD1. The J segment lost 4 bases and the V segment lost 8 bases, leaving 6 bases of the junction unmatched. In germline, CDR1 is MGHDK, CDR2 SYGVNS. There are 14 residues in the CDR3. CDR3 nucleotides: TGTGCCAGCGGTCGGACAGGGGTTTACAATGAGCAGTTCTTC. It is translated as CASGRTGVYNEQFF.

The chain couples TRBV5-1 to TRBJ2-3; the D is unclear. Germline CDR1 is SGHRS and CDR2 is YFSETQ. Trimming left V 6 bases short and J 1 base short, with 15 bases between. This CDR3 comprises 15 residues. The CDR3, as DNA: TGCGCCAGCACCTGGAGTGGGTCGGGCACAGATACGCAGTATTTT. Its protein product is CASTWSGSGTDTQYF.

The V call is TRBV6-1, the J call TRBJ1-5; D gene ambiguous. Trimming took off 7 bases at V and 1 base at J, with 11 bases between the two ends. Germline V CDR1 and CDR2: MNHNS, SASEGT. The CDR3 has 14 amino acids. The CDR3 DNA sequence: TGTGCCAGCAAGCAAATTGCGAGCAATCAGCCCCAGCATTTT. It is translated as CASKQIASNQPQHF.

The chain employs TRBV28 and TRBJ2-3; 7 nucleotides line up with TRBD2. This CDR3 comprises 15 residues. V was clipped by 5 bases and J by 0 bases; unmatched bases: 5. CDR1 MDHEN and CDR2 SYDVKM come from the germline V gene. CDR3 sequence reads: CASSLGGFSTDTQYF. In nucleotides, the CDR3 is TGTGCCAGCAGTCTCGGGGGGTTCAGCACAGATACGCAGTATTTT.

The V gene is TRBV2, the J gene TRBJ2-1; TRBD2 matches 16 bases. V was clipped by 6 bases and J by 7 bases; unmatched bases: 6. The germline V gene encodes CDR1 SNHLY and CDR2 FYNNEI. This CDR3 has 16 residues. The CDR3 loop is CASRARGLAGGNEQFF. CDR3 coding DNA: TGTGCCAGCAGAGCCCGGGGACTAGCGGGAGGGAATGAGCAGTTCTTC.

This chain joins TRBV19 and TRBJ1-5; 9 nucleotides match TRBD1. This CDR3 contains 17 residues. CDR1 is LNHDA, CDR2 SQIVND, per germline (reference sequence). The ends lost 1 base at V and 7 bases at J; junction bases unmatched: 11. The CDR3 region is CASSIGTGEGLGQPQHF. CDR3 DNA: TGTGCCAGTAGTATAGGGACAGGGGAGGGTTTAGGACAGCCCCAGCATTTT. Based on the CDR3 plus reference TRBV19 and TRBJ1-5, the full variable domain is DGGITQSPKYLFRKEGQNVTLSCEQNLNHDAMYWYRQDPGQGLRLIYYSQIVNDFQKGDIAEGYSVSREKKESFPLTVTSAQKNPTAFYLCASSIGTGEGLGQPQHFGDGTRLSIL.

The rearrangement joins TRBV7-9 to TRBJ1-2, with TRBD1 matching over 7 bases. The trim removed 1 base at V and 8 bases at J, leaving 10 bases unmatched. The V gene's germline CDR1 is SEHNR and CDR2 FQNEAQ (reference sequence). The CDR3 length is 15 residues. The CDR3 sequence: CASSLEGRGWDGYTF. CDR3 bases: TGTGCCAGCAGCTTAGAGGGCAGGGGGTGGGACGGCTACACCTTC.

The chain uses TRBV6-5 and TRBJ1-5, with D possibly matching TRBD1 (5 bases). This CDR3 has 15 amino acids. Trimming stripped 4 bases from V and 6 bases from J, with 16 bases between. From germline, CDR1 is MNHEY and CDR2 SVGAGI. CDR3 region: CASSWTRPVGQPQHF. The CDR3 nucleotides are TGTGCCAGCAGTTGGACACGTCCCGTTGGTCAGCCCCAGCATTTT.

The V and J genes are TRBV4-2 and TRBJ2-3; tentatively, D is TRBD2 (7 bases). CDR1 is LGHNA, CDR2 YNFKEQ, per germline. This CDR3 is built from 17 residues. Trimming took off 5 bases at V and 1 base at J, with 19 bases between the two ends. CDR3 bases: TGTGCCAGCAGCTACTCGCCGGGGGAGGGGGGCACAGATACGCAGTATTTT. Protein product: CASSYSPGEGGTDTQYF.

V usage is TRBV6-5 and J usage is TRBJ2-7; a weak D match, TRBD1 (5 bases). Germline V gene lookup returns CDR1 MNHEY and CDR2 SVGAGI. This CDR3 has 12 amino acids. The ends were cut back, 5 bases at V and 2 bases at J, with 7 bases in the middle. In DNA form, the CDR3 reads TGTGCCAGCAGTACAGGACCCTACGAGCAGTACTTC. This gives the protein CASSTGPYEQYF.

This clone was seen once. This rearrangement joins TRBV27 to TRBJ2-1, with 14 bases identical to TRBD2. The germline gives CDR1 MNHEY, CDR2 SMNVEV (reference sequence). The V segment lost 4 bases and the J segment 2 bases; nucleotides outside the gene matches: 10. CDR3 length: 19 amino acids. DNA for the CDR3: TGTGCCAGCAGTTACCCCGGGACTAGCGGGAGATTCGCCTACAATGAGCAGTTCTTC. Protein: CASSYPGTSGRFAYNEQFF.